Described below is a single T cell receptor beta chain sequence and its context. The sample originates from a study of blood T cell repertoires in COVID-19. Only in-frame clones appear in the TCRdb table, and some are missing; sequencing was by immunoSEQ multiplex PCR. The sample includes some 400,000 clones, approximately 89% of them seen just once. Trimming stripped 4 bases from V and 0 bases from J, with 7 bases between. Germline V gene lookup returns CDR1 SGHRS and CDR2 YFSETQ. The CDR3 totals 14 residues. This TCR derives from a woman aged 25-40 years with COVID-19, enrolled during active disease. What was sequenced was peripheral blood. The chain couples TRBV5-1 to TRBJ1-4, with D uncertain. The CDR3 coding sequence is TGCGCCAGCAGCGCCGGGACAACTAATGAAAAACTGTTTTTT. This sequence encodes CASSAGTTNEKLFF.